This T cell receptor (beta chain) was profiled in a study of cytomegalovirus exposure and HLA in healthy donors. Study conclusions and caveats: Most TCRs appeared rarely, but some public TCRs recurred in many donors.

This clone came up a few times. As yet, its antigen is unknown. Trimming stripped 3 bases from V and 7 bases from J, with 18 bases between. This CDR3 is built from 15 residues. Germline V lookup: CDR1 LNHDA, CDR2 SQIVND (reference sequence). Researchers ran the PCR with 60 Vbeta and 13 Jbeta primers. Profiling relied on immunoSEQ multiplex PCR, and the TCRdb table lists in-frame clones only, not all of them. The sample consists of about 110,000 clones, about 70% of them appearing once. Sequenced: PBMCs. The chain recombines TRBV19 with TRBJ1-1; no definite D call. The clonotype comes from a man younger than 45 in good health and CMV-seropositive. Written as DNA, the CDR3 is TGTGCCAGTAGTATCACTCCGGGTATTGTGAGTGAAGCTTTCTTT. Residues: CASSITPGIVSEAFF.